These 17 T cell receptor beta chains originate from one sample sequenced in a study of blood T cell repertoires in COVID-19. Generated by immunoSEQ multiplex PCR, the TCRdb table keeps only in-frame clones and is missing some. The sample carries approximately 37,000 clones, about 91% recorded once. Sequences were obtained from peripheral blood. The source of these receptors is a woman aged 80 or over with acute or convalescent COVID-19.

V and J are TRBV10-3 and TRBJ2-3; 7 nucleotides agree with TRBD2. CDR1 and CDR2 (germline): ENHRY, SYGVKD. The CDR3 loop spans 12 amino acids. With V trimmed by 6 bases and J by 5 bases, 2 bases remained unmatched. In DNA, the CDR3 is TGTGCCATCAGCGGGGGGAAAGATACGCAGTATTTT. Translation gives CAISGGKDTQYF.

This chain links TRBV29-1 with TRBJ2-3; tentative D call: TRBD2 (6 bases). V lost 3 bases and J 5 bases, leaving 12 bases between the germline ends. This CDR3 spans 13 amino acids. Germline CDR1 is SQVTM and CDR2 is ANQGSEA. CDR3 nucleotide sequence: TGCAGCGTTGATGGTGGGGGACTAGATACGCAGTATTTT. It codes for CSVDGGGLDTQYF.

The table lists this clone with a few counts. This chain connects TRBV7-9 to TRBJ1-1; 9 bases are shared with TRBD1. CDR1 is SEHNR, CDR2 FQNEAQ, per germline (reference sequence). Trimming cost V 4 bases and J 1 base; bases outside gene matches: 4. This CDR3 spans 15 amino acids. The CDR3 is CASSSGTGRNTEAFF. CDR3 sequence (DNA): TGTGCCAGCAGCTCCGGGACAGGGAGGAACACTGAAGCTTTCTTT.

The DNA of the CDR3 is TGTGCCAGCAGCTTCTCCGGGGGAGAGACCCAGTACTTC. As protein: CASSFSGGETQYF. The chain is built from TRBV11-2 and TRBJ2-5; D possibly corresponds to TRBD2 (6 bases). The CDR3 length is 13 residues. V dropped 3 bases and J dropped 4 bases, with 9 bases sitting between them. CDR1 is SGHAT and CDR2 is FQNNGV in the germline V gene.

The CDR3 is CASSYSGRAADTQYF. CDR3 coding DNA: TGTGCCAGCAGTTACTCTGGCAGGGCGGCAGATACGCAGTATTTT. The chain uses TRBV6-5 and TRBJ2-3, with a weak D call TRBD1 (5 bases). Looked up from germline, CDR1 is MNHEY and CDR2 is SVGAGI. The V gene lost 0 bases and the J gene lost 4 bases, with 11 bases spanning the gap. CDR3 length: 15 residues.

CDR3 nucleotides: TGCAGCGTTGTTCGACTAGCGGGGGACATTCAGTACTTC. It translates to CSVVRLAGDIQYF. The J gene is TRBJ2-4, the V gene TRBV29-1; 12 positions match TRBD2. V lost 4 bases to trimming and J lost 8 bases; unmatched junction nucleotides: 3. CDR1 is SQVTM, CDR2 ANQGSEA, per germline. The CDR3 extends over 13 amino acids.

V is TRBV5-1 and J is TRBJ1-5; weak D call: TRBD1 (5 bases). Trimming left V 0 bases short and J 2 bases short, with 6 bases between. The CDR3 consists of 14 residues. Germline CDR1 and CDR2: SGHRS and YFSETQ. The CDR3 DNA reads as TGCGCCAGCAGCTTGGAAGGGGGCAATCAGCCCCAGCATTTT. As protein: CASSLEGGNQPQHF.

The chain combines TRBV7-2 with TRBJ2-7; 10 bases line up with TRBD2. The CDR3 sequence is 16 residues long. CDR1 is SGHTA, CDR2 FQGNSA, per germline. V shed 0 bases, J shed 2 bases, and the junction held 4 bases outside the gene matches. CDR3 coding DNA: TGTGCCAGCAGCTTAGCATCTAGCGGGAGAGCCTACGAGCAGTACTTC. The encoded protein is CASSLASSGRAYEQYF.

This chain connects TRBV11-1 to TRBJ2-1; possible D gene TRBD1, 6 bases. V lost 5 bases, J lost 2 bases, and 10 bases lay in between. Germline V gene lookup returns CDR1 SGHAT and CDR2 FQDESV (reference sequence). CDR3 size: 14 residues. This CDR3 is CASSAAGAYNEQFF. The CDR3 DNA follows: TGTGCCAGCAGCGCCGCAGGGGCCTACAATGAGCAGTTCTTC.

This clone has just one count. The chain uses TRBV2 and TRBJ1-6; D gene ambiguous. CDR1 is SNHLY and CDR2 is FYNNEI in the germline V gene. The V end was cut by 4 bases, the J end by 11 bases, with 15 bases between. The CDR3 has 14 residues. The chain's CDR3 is CASSVERMRTPLHF. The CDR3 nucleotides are TGTGCCAGCAGTGTAGAAAGGATGAGGACACCCCTCCACTTT.

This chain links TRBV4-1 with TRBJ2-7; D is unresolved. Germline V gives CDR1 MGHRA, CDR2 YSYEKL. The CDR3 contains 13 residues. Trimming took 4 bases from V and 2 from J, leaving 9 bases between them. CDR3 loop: CASSPISTYEQYF. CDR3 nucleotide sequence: TGCGCCAGCAGCCCTATCTCGACCTACGAGCAGTACTTC.

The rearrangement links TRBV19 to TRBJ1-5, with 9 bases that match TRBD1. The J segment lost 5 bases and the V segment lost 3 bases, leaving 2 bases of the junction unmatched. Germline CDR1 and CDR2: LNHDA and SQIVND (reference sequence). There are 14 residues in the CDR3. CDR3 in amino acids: CASSIWTGDQPQHF. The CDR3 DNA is TGTGCCAGTAGTATTTGGACAGGGGATCAGCCCCAGCATTTT.

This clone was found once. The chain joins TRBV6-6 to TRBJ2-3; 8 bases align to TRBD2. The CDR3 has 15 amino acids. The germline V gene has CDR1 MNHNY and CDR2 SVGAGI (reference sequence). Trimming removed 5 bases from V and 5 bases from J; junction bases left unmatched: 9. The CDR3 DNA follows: TGTGCCAGCAGTCGATCGGGGGGGACGATAGATACGCAGTATTTT. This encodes CASSRSGGTIDTQYF.

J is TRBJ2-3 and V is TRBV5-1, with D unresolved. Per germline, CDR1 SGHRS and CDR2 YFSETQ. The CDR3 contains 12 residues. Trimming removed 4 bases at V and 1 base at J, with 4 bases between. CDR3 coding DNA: TGCGCCAGCAGCACTGGCACAGATACGCAGTATTTT. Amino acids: CASSTGTDTQYF.

DNA for the CDR3: TGTGCCAGCAGCCAACACCGGACTAGCGGGGGGGCGGGCAATGAGCAGTTCTTC. It yields the protein CASSQHRTSGGAGNEQFF. The genes are TRBV4-2 and TRBJ2-1; 15 bases agree with TRBD2. CDR3 length equals 18 residues. The trim removed 2 bases at V and 6 bases at J, leaving 8 bases unmatched. Germline V gene lookup returns CDR1 LGHNA and CDR2 YNFKEQ.

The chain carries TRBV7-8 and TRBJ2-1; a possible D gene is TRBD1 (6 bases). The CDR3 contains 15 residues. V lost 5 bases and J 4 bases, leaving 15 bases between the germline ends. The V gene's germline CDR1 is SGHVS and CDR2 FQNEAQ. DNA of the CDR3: TGTGCCAGCAGCCCTGGCAGGGGAATTTACAATGAGCAGTTCTTC. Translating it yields CASSPGRGIYNEQFF. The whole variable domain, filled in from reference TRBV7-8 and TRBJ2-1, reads GAGVSQSPRYKVAKRGQDVALRCDPISGHVSLFWYQQALGQGPEFLTYFQNEAQLDKSGLPSDRFFAERPEGSVSTLKIQRTQQEDSAVYLCASSPGRGIYNEQFFGPGTRLTVL.

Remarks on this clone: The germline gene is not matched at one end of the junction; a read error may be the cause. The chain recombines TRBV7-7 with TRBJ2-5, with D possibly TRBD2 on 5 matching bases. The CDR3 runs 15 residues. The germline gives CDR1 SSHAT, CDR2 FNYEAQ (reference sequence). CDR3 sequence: CASSKVWTEQETQYF. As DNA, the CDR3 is TGTGCTAGCAGCAAAGTCTGGACTGAACAAGAGACCCAGTACTTC.